Listed here are 16 T cell receptor beta chains from one sample, sequenced in a study of T cell repertoires in cytomegalovirus infection. TCRdb used MiXCR to reprocess the reads, holding one entry per CDR3 protein. The sample consists of around 310,000 distinct CDR3 sequences, under 20% of them appearing once. What was sequenced was PBMCs. These receptors were collected from a human donor in good health (CMV status not recorded). Some clones in this sample may be carry-over from other donors' samples.

This clonotype was observed at least ten times. This chain links TRBV7-2 with TRBJ2-1; TRBD1 or TRBD2 may be the D gene (5 bases each). V lost 5 bases and J lost 4, with 15 bases in between. The CDR3 runs to 15 residues. In germline, CDR1 is SGHTA, CDR2 FQGNSA. The CDR3 nucleotides are TGTGCCAGCAGCCCTAAGGGACGGCAATACAATGAGCAGTTCTTC. Translated, it gives CASSPKGRQYNEQFF.

The sample holds a few counts of this clonotype. The chain has TRBV12-3 or TRBV12-4 and TRBJ2-7; D might be TRBD2 (6 bases). Between the trimmed V and J ends, which lost 3 bases and 4 bases, there was a span of 13 bases. CDR3 length: 14 residues. CDR3 protein: CASSLGEEAYEQYF. DNA for the CDR3: TGTGCCAGCAGTTTGGGGGAGGAGGCTTACGAGCAGTACTTC.

As concerns this clonotype: This may be a read error: a much more frequent sequence differs by one nucleotide. The genes are TRBV7-2 and TRBJ2-7; 9 nucleotides line up with TRBD1. This CDR3 is 14 amino acids long. CDR1 is SGHTA and CDR2 is FQGNSA in the germline V gene. Here the CDR3 reads CASSLQGATYERYF. Here the CDR3 DNA reads TGTGCCAGCAGCCTACAGGGGGCAACCTACGAGCGGTACTTC. Filled out from reference TRBV7-2 and TRBJ2-7, the complete variable domain reads GAGVSQSPSNKVTEKGKDVELRCDPISGHTALYWYRQSLGQGLEFLIYFQGNSAPDKSGLPSDRFSAERTGGSVSTLTIQRTQQEDSAVYLCASSLQGATYERYFGPGTRLTVT.

This clonotype was seen only a few times. The V and J genes are TRBV5-6 and TRBJ1-1, with a possible D match to TRBD1 (6 bases). The CDR3 is 12 amino acids. Trimming shortened V by 3 bases and J by 7 bases, and 10 bases separated the two germline ends. From germline, CDR1 is SGHDT and CDR2 YYEEEE. DNA of the CDR3: TGTGCCAGCAGCTATTCAGGGGTTGAAGCTTTCTTT. Residues: CASSYSGVEAFF.

This clonotype was seen repeatedly, ten times or more. CDR3 in amino acids: CASSLDSRYEQYF. The DNA for the CDR3 is TGTGCCAGCAGTTTGGACAGCCGCTACGAGCAGTACTTC. The chain links TRBV28 to TRBJ2-7, with D perhaps matching TRBD1 (6 bases). V was pared by 3 bases and J by 3 bases, with 9 bases between. CDR3 length equals 13 residues. The germline gives CDR1 MDHEN, CDR2 SYDVKM.

The table lists this clonotype with a few counts. The V and J genes are TRBV2 and TRBJ1-4; no clear D. The V gene's germline CDR1 is SNHLY and CDR2 FYNNEI. Between the trimmed V and J ends, which lost 2 bases and 4 bases, there was a span of 11 bases. The CDR3 is made up of 15 amino acids. CDR3 amino acids: CASSERRVFNEKLFF. The DNA of the CDR3 is TGTGCCAGCAGTGAACGGAGGGTGTTTAATGAAAAACTGTTTTTT.

The sample holds a few counts of this clonotype. The rearrangement joins TRBV20-1 to TRBJ1-6; D might be TRBD1 (5 bases). CDR3 size: 14 residues. V lost 0 bases and J 10 bases, leaving 13 bases between the germline ends. The V gene's germline CDR1 is DFQATT and CDR2 SNEGSKA (reference sequence). DNA of the CDR3: TGCAGTGCTAGAGATGGCAGGGTAGGGTCACCCCTCCACTTT. Residues: CSARDGRVGSPLHF.

This chain connects TRBV10-3 to TRBJ2-1; D tentatively fits TRBD1 or TRBD2 (5 bases each). V gave up 6 bases and J gave up 8 bases, with 17 bases separating them. Germline-derived CDR1 and CDR2 are ENHRY and SYGVKD. CDR3 length equals 14 residues. CDR3 loop: CAISREPLGDEQFF. Here the CDR3 DNA reads TGTGCCATCAGCAGGGAGCCCCTCGGGGATGAGCAGTTCTTC.

This clonotype showed up many times. The gene calls are TRBV5-1 and TRBJ1-5, with 10 bases identical to TRBD1. Germline V gene sequence: CDR1 SGHRS, CDR2 YFSETQ. The CDR3 covers 17 residues. V dropped 5 bases and J dropped 4; count of bases not matched to a gene: 12. The CDR3 DNA reads TGCGCCAGCAGTAACAAATACCCGGACAGGGGGAATCAGCCCCAGCATTTT. Its protein is CASSNKYPDRGNQPQHF. The variable domain in full, completed from reference TRBV5-1 and TRBJ1-5, reads KAGVTQTPRYLIKTRGQQVTLSCSPISGHRSVSWYQQTPGQGLQFLFEYFSETQRNKGNFPGRFSGRQFSNSRSEMNVSTLELGDSALYLCASSNKYPDRGNQPQHFGDGTRLSIL.

The chain links TRBV4-1 to TRBJ2-7; D is perhaps TRBD1 (6 bases). Germline loops: CDR1 MGHRA, CDR2 YSYEKL. The CDR3 is made up of 14 amino acids. Between the trimmed V and J ends, which lost 1 base and 3 bases, there was a span of 10 bases. In nucleotides, the CDR3 is TGCGCCAGCAGCCAAGCGCAGGGGAACTACGAGCAGTACTTC. It is translated as CASSQAQGNYEQYF.

A few counts support this clonotype. This sequence joins TRBV6-5 and TRBJ1-1; possibly TRBD1 for D (5 bases). The CDR3 length is 17 residues. Germline CDR1 is MNHEY and CDR2 is SVGAGI. Trimming removed 0 bases from V and 7 bases from J, with 21 bases in between. The DNA for the CDR3 is TGTGCCAGCAGTTACTCGAGGGGTCGGGTCGGGCAGGGTGAAGCTTTCTTT. Protein sequence: CASSYSRGRVGQGEAFF.

This clonotype has only a few counts. The chain is built from TRBV4-2 and TRBJ2-2; 8 bases align to TRBD2. Germline trimming cut 4 bases from V and 4 bases from J; bases unmatched to any gene: 11. CDR3 length equals 17 residues. The germline CDR1 and CDR2 sequences are LGHNA and YNFKEQ. The CDR3 sequence: CASSPRSAGGITGELFF. Written as DNA, the CDR3 is TGTGCCAGCAGCCCCCGTTCGGCGGGGGGAATCACCGGGGAGCTGTTTTTT.

The V call is TRBV12-3 or TRBV12-4, the J call TRBJ2-7, with D hard to call. The V end lost 5 bases, the J end lost 2 bases, and 10 bases lay between the germline ends. This CDR3 has 13 amino acids. DNA of the CDR3: TGTGCCAGCAGTGCGCCCAGTGCCTACGAGCAGTACTTC. It codes for CASSAPSAYEQYF.

The chain joins TRBV4-3 to TRBJ2-3; tentative D call: TRBD1 (5 bases). Per the germline V gene, CDR1 is LGHNA and CDR2 is YSLEER. The CDR3 runs to 15 residues. Deletions cut 2 bases from V and 6 bases from J, with 15 bases between. The CDR3 is CASSQTVVGADTQYF. The CDR3 DNA is TGCGCCAGCAGCCAAACCGTAGTTGGGGCGGATACGCAGTATTTT.

This clonotype was counted only a few times. The V and J genes are TRBV6-2 or TRBV6-3 and TRBJ1-5; the D gene is possibly TRBD1 (6 bases). The V end was cut by 5 bases, the J end by 0 bases, with 14 bases between. The CDR3 loop spans 16 amino acids. The V gene's germline CDR1 is MNHEY and CDR2 SVGEGT. This chain's CDR3 is CASSDETGFSNQPQHF. For the CDR3, the DNA is TGTGCCAGCAGTGACGAAACAGGGTTTAGCAATCAGCCCCAGCATTTT.

Written as DNA, the CDR3 is TGCAGTGCTAGACCCTCACAGGGGGCCGAGGGTTCACCCCTCCACTTT. Amino acids: CSARPSQGAEGSPLHF. This rearrangement joins TRBV20-1 to TRBJ1-6; 9 bases fit TRBD1. V trimming: 2 bases; J trimming: 9 bases; junction bases outside the gene matches: 11. The germline V gene encodes CDR1 DFQATT and CDR2 SNEGSKA (reference sequence). The CDR3 is 16 amino acids.